Listed below are T cell receptor beta chains from one sample, sequenced in a study of shared clonotypes between healthy human individuals. Data came from immunoSEQ multiplex PCR; TCRdb stores just in-frame clones and leaves some out. The sample holds more than 2 million clones; approximately 96% are singletons and the top ten take about 0.13%. Sequences were obtained from naive CD4+ T cells sorted from blood. The receptor set was obtained from a man between 18 and 29 years old in good health. The CDR3 runs from the conserved cysteine through the conserved F or W. The D gene is left open where the match is weak. Rows give clone size only sometimes, using once, few, many, or a class for an expanded clone.

-,TRBD1,TRBV6-1,TRBJ2-7,TGTGCCAGCGGGACAGGGCCCTCCTACGAGCAGTACTTC,CASGTGPSYEQYF
-,-,TRBV6-5,TRBJ1-1,TGTGCCAGCAGAAAAATAGTGCGGGGGAGCACTGAAGCTTTCTTT,CASRKIVRGSTEAFF
-,-,TRBV19,TRBJ1-1,TGTGCCAGTAGTATCACTGACCGGAGCGGAGCTTTCTTT,CASSITDRSGAFF
few,-,TRBV18,TRBJ1-6,TGTGCCAGCTCAATTTCCGGGAACGGGGATTCACCCCTCCACTTT,CASSISGNGDSPLHF
-,-,TRBV28,TRBJ2-3,TGTGCCAGCAGTACCCCCACCCGCGGTGCAGATACGCAGTATTTT,CASSTPTRGADTQYF
-,-,TRBV7-2,TRBJ2-2,TGTGCCAGCAGCCCGCGGGTAGCGGTGATGACCGGGGAGCTGTTTTTT,CASSPRVAVMTGELFF
-,-,TRBV5-1,TRBJ1-6,TGCGCCAGCAGCTTTTTAGGGGAAGAGAATAATTCACCCCTCCACTTT,CASSFLGEENNSPLHF
-,-,TRBV15,TRBJ1-5,TGTACCCGAAAGAATCAGCCCCAGCATTTT,CTRKNQPQHF
-,-,TRBV11-2,TRBJ2-3,TGTGCCAGCAGCTTAATTGGGGGGAGCACAGATACGCAGTATTTT,CASSLIGGSTDTQYF
-,TRBD2,TRBV7-9,TRBJ2-5,TGTGCCAGCAGACCTCAAGGCCTAGCGGGGGGCCAGGAGACCCAGTACTTC,CASRPQGLAGGQETQYF
-,TRBD1,TRBV7-9,TRBJ1-5,TGTGCCAGCAGCTTCGGGACAGGGTTAAATCAGCCCCAGCATTTT,CASSFGTGLNQPQHF
-,TRBD1,TRBV18,TRBJ1-2,TGTGCCAGCTCCCACGGGGCGACAGGGGGCTATGGCTACACCTTC,CASSHGATGGYGYTF
-,-,TRBV28,TRBJ2-3,TGTGCCAGCACCATGGTGGACTCACTAGCTGCAGATACGCAGTATTTT,CASTMVDSLAADTQYF
-,TRBD2,TRBV18,TRBJ2-7,TGTGCCAGCTCACCTAGGGGAGGGTTATCGTTCGAGCAGTACTTC,CASSPRGGLSFEQYF
-,TRBD2,TRBV7-2,TRBJ2-7,TGTGCCAGCAGCACGGGACTAGCGGGACAGTACGAGCAGTACTTC,CASSTGLAGQYEQYF
-,-,TRBV7-2,TRBJ2-1,TGTGCCAGCAGCCCGGGACCTCCCGGCAATGAGCAGTTCTTC,CASSPGPPGNEQFF
-,-,TRBV28,TRBJ1-3,TGTGCCAGCTTCGGACAGTCTCCATACTCTGGAAACACCATATATTTT,CASFGQSPYSGNTIYF
-,-,TRBV5-6,TRBJ1-5,TGTGCCAGCAGCTTGGCGGGGCCTAGCGCGCCCCAGCATTTT,CASSLAGPSAPQHF
-,-,TRBV7-2,TRBJ2-5,TGTGCCAGCAGCTTAGGAGCCCGGGAGACCCAGTACTTC,CASSLGARETQYF
once,TRBD2,TRBV6-5,TRBJ2-5,TGTGCCAGCAGTTACCTGGCTAGCGGGGAAGAGACCCAGTACTTC,CASSYLASGEETQYF
-,-,TRBV2,TRBJ2-3,TGTGCCAGCAGTGAAGAATGGCGGGGTGGAGATACGCAGTATTTT,CASSEEWRGGDTQYF
-,-,TRBV30,TRBJ2-1,TGTGCCTGGAGTGGTGTTTGGTTACAAGACAATGAGCAGTTCTTC,CAWSGVWLQDNEQFF
-,TRBD1,TRBV5-1,TRBJ2-5,TGCGCCACATCCCCGGCGGACACAGGGGGTGGTGAGACCCAGTACTTC,CATSPADTGGGETQYF
-,-,TRBV10-3,TRBJ1-5,TGTGCCATCAGTGAGTCAGGGGGGTTCAATCAGCCCCAGCATTTT,CAISESGGFNQPQHF
-,-,TRBV7-2,TRBJ1-3,TGTGCCAGCAGCCCCACTTTCCCTTACTCTGGAAACACCATATATTTT,CASSPTFPYSGNTIYF
-,TRBD2,TRBV28,TRBJ2-7,TGTGCCAGTAACGGGAGGCATTGGAGCTACGAGCAGTACTTC,CASNGRHWSYEQYF
-,-,TRBV4-3,TRBJ2-7,TGCGCCAGCAGCCAAGTTCCGGGGGAATCCTACGAGCAGTACTTC,CASSQVPGESYEQYF
-,-,TRBV28,TRBJ1-4,TGTGCCAGCATCAAGGGCGGAAATGAAAAACTGTTTTTT,CASIKGGNEKLFF
-,TRBD1,TRBV5-1,TRBJ1-5,TGCGCCAGCAGCTTGTCTCTCCCGAGGACTGTTGGGGACAGCCGCAATCAGCCCCAGCATTTT,CASSLSLPRTVGDSRNQPQHF
-,-,TRBV7-2,TRBJ2-5,TGTGCCAGCAGCTTAAATCCGGGACCCAGACTGGAGACCCAGTACTTC,CASSLNPGPRLETQYF
-,-,TRBV7-2,TRBJ1-4,TGTGCCAGCAGCTTCCAGGGGTCCGGTAATGAAAAACTGTTTTTT,CASSFQGSGNEKLFF